This T cell receptor beta chain was sequenced for a study of cytomegalovirus exposure and HLA in healthy donors. The PCR made use of 60 Vbeta and 13 Jbeta primers. Assay: immunoSEQ multiplex PCR; the TCRdb copy retains only in-frame clones and omits some. The sample lists roughly 250,000 clones, 72% occurring once. J was trimmed by 5 bases and V by 1 base; bases with no gene match: 7. The CDR3 sequence is 16 residues long. CDR1 and CDR2 from the germline V gene are MGHRA and YSYEKL. The sequenced sample consisted of PBMCs. The TCR comes from a female donor in good health and CMV-seronegative. The chain recombines TRBV4-1 with TRBJ2-1, with TRBD2 matching over 8 bases. The CDR3 reads CASSQVFRTSNNEQFF. The CDR3 DNA reads TGCGCCAGCAGCCAAGTTTTTCGGACTAGCAACAATGAGCAGTTCTTC.